This TCR beta chain was identified in a study of cytomegalovirus exposure and HLA in healthy donors. 13 Jbeta primers and 60 Vbeta primers were used for the PCR. Only in-frame clones appear in the TCRdb table, and some are missing; sequencing was by immunoSEQ multiplex PCR. The sample includes 100,000 to 150,000 clones, about 80% of them seen just once. Study results and caveats: V- and J-gene trimming in TCR beta was tied to a missense DCLRE1C variant by an analysis performed later. DRB1 had the most TCR associations and HLA-C the fewest, a later analysis found, with rates varying by HLA locus. In an earlier analysis, about 87% or about 30%: the productive usage of most TCR beta V segments.

With respect to this clone: The target antigen is unknown.

The sequence was collected from a woman in her forties or fifties in good health and CMV-seronegative. The sample was PBMCs.

In DNA form, the CDR3 reads TGTGCCAGCAGCCTAGAAGCGTTGACAGGGGACTATGGCTACACCTTC. The encoded protein is CASSLEALTGDYGYTF. V and J are TRBV7-8 and TRBJ1-2, with TRBD1 matching 8 bases. J gave up 3 bases and V 5 bases, and 11 bases lay outside the gene matches. CDR3 size: 16 residues. In germline, CDR1 is SGHVS, CDR2 FQNEAQ.